This T cell receptor (beta chain) came from a study of cytomegalovirus exposure and HLA in healthy donors. Across the whole study: The study's early data release held about 77 million unique TCRs from HLA-typed donors. Study conclusions and caveats: The authors judged a highly shared variant cluster likely a sequencing artifact. A later analysis revealed that TCR association rates differed between HLA loci, peaking at DRB1 and bottoming out at HLA-C. Later on, a genetic analysis was performed. It linked a missense variant in DCLRE1C with V- and J-gene trimming of TCR beta.

Germline CDR1 reads MNHNS; CDR2 reads SASEGT. The CDR3 consists of 14 residues. The ends lost 8 bases at V and 1 base at J; junction bases unmatched: 7. In the PCR, 60 Vbeta and 13 Jbeta primers were used. Here immunoSEQ multiplex PCR was the method, and the copy in TCRdb shows in-frame clones only, minus some. The sample holds some 160,000 clones, about three quarters seen once. This clone was seen a few times. Its target is unknown. Sequencing was performed on PBMCs. This receptor was identified in a man aged 40-49 years in good health and CMV-seronegative. This sequence joins TRBV6-1 and TRBJ1-1; 7 bases fit TRBD1. The CDR3 region has the DNA TGTGCCAGCCTAGACAGGGCGACGAACACTGAAGCTTTCTTT. It translates to CASLDRATNTEAFF.